One sample yielded the 13 T cell receptor beta chains listed below, sequenced in a study of CD8 T cells in Susac syndrome. Random hexamers were used to reverse transcribe roughly 0.45 to 1 ug of RNA. TCRdb ran MiXCR on the immunoSEQ multiplex PCR reads and lists one entry per CDR3 protein. The table lists 100,000 to 150,000 distinct CDR3 sequences, 90% to 95% of them singletons. The specimen was CD8+ T cells from PBMCs. All receptors derive from a human donor with Susac syndrome.

The V call is TRBV30, the J call TRBJ1-3; 8 bases line up with TRBD1. Per germline, CDR1 GTSNPN and CDR2 SVGIG (reference sequence). This CDR3 spans 15 amino acids. The trim removed 2 bases at V and 8 bases at J, leaving 11 bases unmatched. The CDR3 bases are TGTGCCTGGAGTCCCAACCGGCAGGGGGCATACACCATATATTTT. It specifies CAWSPNRQGAYTIYF.

The J gene is TRBJ2-1, the V gene TRBV4-1, with TRBD2 matching over 9 bases. Germline CDR1 is MGHRA and CDR2 is YSYEKL. V lost 0 bases, J lost 7 bases, and 7 bases stayed unmatched. This CDR3 contains 16 residues. The CDR3 here is CASSQEASGRMNEQFF. DNA for the CDR3: TGCGCCAGCAGCCAAGAGGCCAGCGGGAGGATGAATGAGCAGTTCTTC.

V and J are TRBV27 and TRBJ2-1; D may be TRBD1 or TRBD2 (7 bases each). V lost 4 bases to trimming and J lost 9 bases, with 16 bases between them. Germline CDR1 is MNHEY and CDR2 is SMNVEV (reference sequence). The CDR3 length is 14 residues. For the CDR3, the DNA is TGTGCCAGCAGTTCGCACAGGGGAGGGAGTGAGCAGTTCTTC. Translated, it gives CASSSHRGGSEQFF.

This rearrangement joins TRBV9 to TRBJ2-7; 7 positions match TRBD1. The CDR3 sequence is 15 residues long. Germline assignment: CDR1 SGDLS and CDR2 YYNGEE. V trimming: 0 bases; J trimming: 7 bases; junction bases outside the gene matches: 10. The CDR3 DNA reads TGTGCCAGCAGCGTAGGAGGGGGCGTTTCGGAAGAGCAGTACTTC. The encoded protein is CASSVGGGVSEEQYF.

J is TRBJ1-2 and V is TRBV12-5, with 9 bases fitting TRBD1. The CDR3 length is 14 residues. Germline CDR1 reads LGHNT; CDR2 reads FRNRAP. Losses at the gene ends were 5 bases for V and 8 bases for J; bases not matched to a gene: 9. CDR3 amino acids: CASGRYRGRGGYTF. For the CDR3, the DNA is TGTGCTAGTGGTCGCTACAGGGGGCGCGGGGGCTACACCTTC.

The rearrangement uses TRBV10-2 and TRBJ2-7, with TRBD2 matching 7 bases. This CDR3 has 14 residues. After removal of 4 bases from V and 0 bases from J, the junction contained 3 bases not matched to a gene. CDR1 is WSHSY and CDR2 is SAAADI in the germline V gene. CDR3 protein: CASSVGGYSYEQYF. The CDR3 coding sequence is TGCGCCAGCAGTGTGGGGGGGTACTCCTACGAGCAGTACTTC.

In this sample, this clonotype turned up once. This sequence joins TRBV25-1 and TRBJ2-1; D gene unclear. This CDR3 region has 15 residues. The germline gives CDR1 MGHDK, CDR2 SYGVNS. The V end lost 3 bases, the J end lost 0 bases, and 9 bases lay between the germline ends. CDR3 region: CASSDASDSYNEQFF. The DNA of the CDR3 is TGTGCCAGCAGTGATGCCAGTGACTCCTACAATGAGCAGTTCTTC.

The V gene is TRBV4-2, the J gene TRBJ2-7; 10 bases agree with TRBD2. V dropped 2 bases and J dropped 2; count of bases not matched to a gene: 12. The CDR3 totals 18 residues. Germline assignment: CDR1 LGHNA and CDR2 YNFKEQ. The CDR3 loop reads CASSQFLSGSGRAYEQYF. The CDR3, as DNA: TGTGCCAGCAGCCAATTTCTTAGTGGGAGCGGGAGGGCCTACGAGCAGTACTTC.

J is TRBJ2-2 and V is TRBV6-5; D might be TRBD1 (6 bases). The CDR3 totals 14 residues. Germline lookup yields CDR1 MNHEY and CDR2 SVGAGI. V dropped 3 bases and J dropped 6 bases, with 11 bases sitting between them. The CDR3 loop reads CASSYAQGAGELFF. The CDR3 DNA reads as TGTGCCAGCAGTTATGCACAGGGAGCCGGGGAGCTGTTTTTT.

The chain uses TRBV30 and TRBJ2-5; D remains unclear. V lost 4 bases and J lost 2, with 5 bases in between. Germline V gene data show CDR1 as GTSNPN and CDR2 as SVGIG (reference sequence). CDR3 size: 11 residues. In DNA form, the CDR3 reads TGTGCCTGGACACCACAAGAGACCCAGTACTTC. This translates into CAWTPQETQYF.

This chain connects TRBV19 to TRBJ2-3, with 10 positions matching TRBD1. Per germline, CDR1 LNHDA and CDR2 SQIVND (reference sequence). Trimming at V came to 6 bases and at J to 3 bases, leaving 3 bases not matched to a gene. This CDR3 comprises 14 residues. This CDR3 reads CASSGQGETDTQYF. The CDR3 coding sequence is TGTGCCAGTAGCGGACAGGGGGAGACAGATACGCAGTATTTT.

V gene TRBV3-1 combines with J gene TRBJ1-1; maybe TRBD1 (5 bases). Germline V gives CDR1 LGHDT, CDR2 YNNKEL (reference sequence). The CDR3 sequence is 17 residues long. V was pared by 5 bases and J by 5 bases, with 24 bases between. The CDR3 region is CASSYIPGGGRGTEAFF. The CDR3 DNA is TGTGCCAGCAGCTACATCCCCGGGGGGGGACGAGGGACTGAAGCTTTCTTT.

The chain recombines TRBV4-2 with TRBJ2-1; no firm D call. This CDR3 comprises 14 residues. CDR1 LGHNA and CDR2 YNFKEQ come from the germline V gene. V was clipped by 4 bases and J by 9 bases, with 16 bases between them. For the CDR3, the DNA is TGTGCCAGCAGCCCTGTCTACCCAAGTGGTGAGCAGTTCTTC. Translated: CASSPVYPSGEQFF.